This T cell receptor (beta chain) was sequenced for a study of shared T cell receptors in the human thymus. Clones were read by immunoSEQ multiplex PCR, and TCRdb kept only the in-frame ones, dropping some. The table lists hundreds of thousands of clones, 95% of them singletons. Trimming stripped 10 bases from V and 0 bases from J, with 13 bases between. The CDR3 covers 13 residues. Germline V gene lookup returns CDR1 MDHEN and CDR2 SYDVKM. The source is a human donor. The chain combines TRBV28 with TRBJ2-7; no firm D call. Sequencing was done on a sample of thymocytes. In DNA form, the CDR3 reads TGTGCCACCGGTATGTGGGGCTCCTACGAGCAGTACTTC. As protein: CATGMWGSYEQYF.